One sample yielded the 15 T cell receptor beta chains listed below, sequenced in a study of CD4 T cell repertoires in COVID-19. TCRdb's copy holds only in-frame clones and misses some; the assay was immunoSEQ multiplex PCR. The sample lists approximately 8,400 clones, around four fifths occurring once. Sequencing was done directly on freshly isolated, uncultured memory T cells. This specimen consisted of effector memory CD4+ T cells from blood, obtained before the COVID-19 pandemic. The receptors were sampled from a human donor who had COVID-19.

This chain connects TRBV29-1 to TRBJ2-5, with D perhaps matching TRBD2 (6 bases). From germline, CDR1 is SQVTM and CDR2 ANQGSEA. CDR3 length: 15 residues. V was shortened by 6 bases and J by 1 base, with 18 bases between the two germline ends. DNA of the CDR3: TGCAGCGTGACGAACGCGGGGTCCCTCCAAGAGACCCAGTACTTC. Translated, it gives CSVTNAGSLQETQYF.

J is TRBJ2-2 and V is TRBV7-2, with 8 bases that match TRBD2. Germline V lookup: CDR1 SGHTA, CDR2 FQGNSA. After removal of 4 bases from V and 4 bases from J, the junction contained 8 bases not matched to a gene. This CDR3 is 16 amino acids long. CDR3 nucleotides: TGTGCCAGCAGCTCTTGGACTAGCTTAGGCACCGGGGAGCTGTTTTTT. This sequence encodes CASSSWTSLGTGELFF.

The chain combines TRBV6-5 with TRBJ1-2, with D hard to call. Germline-derived CDR1 and CDR2 are MNHEY and SVGAGI. The CDR3 is made up of 12 amino acids. Trimming removed 2 bases at V and 6 bases at J, with 7 bases between. The CDR3 reads CASSYGQDGYTF. In DNA form, the CDR3 reads TGTGCCAGCAGTTACGGCCAGGATGGCTACACCTTC.

The rearrangement links TRBV5-1 to TRBJ2-1; D possibly corresponds to TRBD2 (6 bases). Per germline, CDR1 SGHRS and CDR2 YFSETQ. This CDR3 has 16 residues. V lost 6 bases and J 7 bases, leaving 23 bases between the germline ends. The CDR3 region has the DNA TGCGCCAGCACCCCCAGGCAGGGATCCGGGGGTAATGAGCAGTTCTTC. It codes for CASTPRQGSGGNEQFF.

The chain has TRBV6-6 and TRBJ2-2; 7 nucleotides align to TRBD1. This CDR3 contains 16 residues. Germline lookup yields CDR1 MNHNY and CDR2 SVGAGI (reference sequence). J was trimmed by 6 bases and V by 7 bases; bases with no gene match: 14. The CDR3 DNA reads TGTGCCAGCACCCCTAGGGGGCCTGGGAATTCCGGGGAGCTGTTTTTT. Residues: CASTPRGPGNSGELFF.

In this sample, this clone turned up a few times. The chain joins TRBV28 to TRBJ2-7; 8 nucleotides line up with TRBD2. Germline V lookup: CDR1 MDHEN, CDR2 SYDVKM. Germline trimming cut 3 bases from V and 5 bases from J; bases unmatched to any gene: 9. The CDR3 is 15 amino acids. The CDR3 coding sequence is TGTGCCAGCAGTTTGAGCGGGAGCACTCTCCACGAGCAGTACTTC. Translating it yields CASSLSGSTLHEQYF.

The chain has TRBV19 and TRBJ2-2; 10 nucleotides align to TRBD1. Germline V gene sequence: CDR1 LNHDA, CDR2 SQIVND (reference sequence). This CDR3 comprises 15 residues. Germline trimming cut 7 bases from V and 0 bases from J; bases unmatched to any gene: 2. The CDR3 here is CASKGTGANTGELFF. CDR3 DNA: TGTGCCAGTAAAGGGACAGGGGCGAACACCGGGGAGCTGTTTTTT.

This sequence joins TRBV7-6 and TRBJ1-1; 8 bases map to TRBD1. V gave up 2 bases and J gave up 2 bases; unmatched junction bases: 1. The CDR3 loop spans 14 amino acids. Germline values: CDR1 SGHVS, CDR2 FNYEAQ. The CDR3 reads CASSLSGGNTEAFF. The CDR3 nucleotides are TGTGCCAGCAGCTTATCAGGGGGCAACACTGAAGCTTTCTTT. Full variable domain (missing parts from reference TRBV7-6 and TRBJ1-1): GAGVSQSPRYKVTKRGQDVALRCDPISGHVSLYWYRQALGQGPEFLTYFNYEAQQDKSGLPNDRFSAERPEGSISTLTIQRTEQRDSAMYRCASSLSGGNTEAFFGQGTRLTVV.

V usage is TRBV6-5 and J usage is TRBJ1-2; D may be TRBD1 (6 bases). This CDR3 spans 13 amino acids. V lost 2 bases and J 4 bases, leaving 8 bases between the germline ends. CDR1 MNHEY and CDR2 SVGAGI come from the germline V gene. CDR3 amino acids: CASSYGQSYGYTF. In DNA form, the CDR3 reads TGTGCCAGCAGTTACGGACAGAGCTATGGCTACACCTTC.

J is TRBJ1-1 and V is TRBV20-1, with no clear D. The CDR3 runs 11 residues. The germline CDR1 and CDR2 sequences are DFQATT and SNEGSKA (reference sequence). The ends were cut back, 1 base at V and 6 bases at J, with 6 bases in the middle. For the CDR3, the DNA is TGCAGTGCTAGAGCAGTACCTGAAGCTTTCTTT. Residues: CSARAVPEAFF.

The chain recombines TRBV11-2 with TRBJ2-7, with 7 bases lining up with TRBD2. The CDR3 spans 16 residues. The V gene end was trimmed by 6 bases and the J gene end by 4 bases; junction bases not matched to a gene: 15. Germline CDR1 reads SGHAT; CDR2 reads FQNNGV. The CDR3 region has the DNA TGTGCCAGCAGAAGGGGCGGGGGAGCTAAGTTATACGAGCAGTACTTC. Its translation is CASRRGGGAKLYEQYF.

V gene TRBV14 combines with J gene TRBJ2-7, with 7 bases identical to TRBD1. V lost 4 bases to trimming and J lost 2 bases; unmatched junction nucleotides: 14. The CDR3 runs 17 residues. Germline CDR1 and CDR2: SGHDN and FVKESK. The DNA of the CDR3 is TGTGCCAGCAGCCGCCGGCCAACAGGGGCGAAGGCCTACGAGCAGTACTTC. Its protein is CASSRRPTGAKAYEQYF.

This chain connects TRBV19 to TRBJ2-1; a weak D match, TRBD2 (6 bases). Germline V CDR1 and CDR2: LNHDA, SQIVND (reference sequence). The CDR3 runs 16 residues. V was trimmed by 3 bases and J by 5 bases, leaving 17 bases between them. CDR3 coding DNA: TGTGCCAGTAGTATTATGGACCGGACTAACAACAATGAGCAGTTCTTC. Translation gives CASSIMDRTNNNEQFF. The full variable domain, its missing parts supplied by reference TRBV19 and TRBJ2-1, is DGGITQSPKYLFRKEGQNVTLSCEQNLNHDAMYWYRQDPGQGLRLIYYSQIVNDFQKGDIAEGYSVSREKKESFPLTVTSAQKNPTAFYLCASSIMDRTNNNEQFFGPGTRLTVL.

J is TRBJ1-2 and V is TRBV7-3, with unresolved D. V dropped 5 bases and J dropped 1 base, with 8 bases sitting between them. Germline lookup yields CDR1 SGHTA and CDR2 FQGTGA. The CDR3 covers 13 residues. This chain's CDR3 is CASSLQVNYGYTF. CDR3 coding DNA: TGTGCCAGCAGCCTCCAGGTTAACTATGGCTACACCTTC.

The chain is built from TRBV5-6 and TRBJ2-3, with D perhaps matching TRBD2 (7 bases). Germline values: CDR1 SGHDT, CDR2 YYEEEE. The CDR3 runs 17 residues. The germline V and J ends were trimmed by 0 bases and 6 bases, with 20 bases remaining between them. CDR3 sequence (DNA): TGTGCCAGCAGCTTGGTAGGAGTGGCAGGGAGGGGGGATACGCAGTATTTT. Translated, it gives CASSLVGVAGRGDTQYF.